The 20 T cell receptor beta chains in this list originate from one sample, sequenced in a study of beta chain features in type 1 diabetes. Study-wide points: Among all four CD4+ subsets, Type 1 diabetes patients had TCRB CDR3s that were moderately but significantly shorter.

Reverse transcribing all isolated RNA meant expressed TCRB transcripts were sequenced. Sequencing was performed with immunoSEQ multiplex PCR; in TCRdb, only in-frame clones are kept and a portion is missing. Among around 170,000 clones listed, about 9% were seen once. Antigens of these TCRs are unknown. The sequencing input was central memory CD4+ T cells from blood. These receptors all stem from a woman in her twenties or thirties with type 1 diabetes.

The chain joins TRBV19 to TRBJ2-7; D possibly corresponds to TRBD1 (8 bases). With 5 bases removed from V and 2 bases from J, the gap between germline ends came to 13 bases. The CDR3 runs 14 residues. Germline CDR1 is LNHDA and CDR2 is SQIVND (reference sequence). The CDR3 DNA sequence: TGTGCCAGTAGTGTACAGGGGGGGACCTACGAGCAGTACTTC. Amino acid sequence: CASSVQGGTYEQYF.

This clone showed up just a few times. The CDR3 DNA reads as TGCGCCAGCAGCTTGGCCGGACGGGGGAACTACGAGCAGTACTTC. Residues: CASSLAGRGNYEQYF. This chain links TRBV5-1 with TRBJ2-7, with a tentative D call TRBD2 (6 bases). The CDR3 extends over 15 amino acids. CDR1 and CDR2 from the germline V gene are SGHRS and YFSETQ. V dropped 0 bases and J dropped 3 bases, with 13 bases sitting between them.

This clone has just a few counts. J is TRBJ2-2 and V is TRBV6-1; D not certain. This CDR3 has 13 residues. Germline V lookup: CDR1 MNHNS, CDR2 SASEGT. Trimming left V 4 bases short and J 5 bases short, with 8 bases between. The CDR3 nucleotides read TGTGCCAGCAGTGGCGCGAGAACCGGGGAGCTGTTTTTT. Protein: CASSGARTGELFF.

This clone occurred a few times. The chain uses TRBV4-2 and TRBJ2-4; the match to TRBD2 covers 13 bases. CDR3 length equals 18 residues. Germline CDR1 is LGHNA and CDR2 is YNFKEQ. V lost 4 bases and J lost 1; bases outside the gene matches: 7. CDR3 protein: CASSPRTSGSSAKNIQYF. The CDR3 DNA is TGTGCCAGCAGCCCACGGACTAGCGGGAGTTCTGCCAAAAACATTCAGTACTTC.

Only a few counts were recorded for this clone. The genes are TRBV10-2 and TRBJ2-7; TRBD2 matches 9 bases. Germline CDR1 is WSHSY and CDR2 is SAAADI. This CDR3 spans 13 amino acids. V shed 2 bases, J shed 9 bases, and the junction held 5 bases outside the gene matches. The CDR3 DNA reads TGCGCCAGCAGTGAGGCTTTACTAGCGGGGCAGTACTTC. Protein sequence: CASSEALLAGQYF.

The genes are TRBV29-1 and TRBJ2-1, with D tentatively TRBD2 (6 bases). Between the trimmed V and J ends, which lost 4 bases and 7 bases, there was a span of 20 bases. This CDR3 spans 15 amino acids. From germline, CDR1 is SQVTM and CDR2 ANQGSEA. CDR3: CSVGVPGVGSNEQFF. Written as DNA, the CDR3 is TGCAGCGTTGGAGTGCCGGGAGTGGGCTCTAATGAGCAGTTCTTC.

CDR3 sequence reads: CASSSGQPFNEQFF. The DNA for the CDR3 is TGTGCCAGCAGCTCTGGACAGCCGTTCAATGAGCAGTTCTTC. This rearrangement joins TRBV5-4 to TRBJ2-1, with D possibly TRBD1 on 6 matching bases. Deletions cut 3 bases from V and 6 bases from J, with 13 bases between. Germline V gene lookup returns CDR1 SGHNT and CDR2 YYREEE (reference sequence). This CDR3 has 14 residues.

In its sample, this clone was seen a few times. The CDR3 loop reads CSVSPGQGAGANVLTF. The CDR3 DNA reads as TGCAGCGTTAGCCCGGGACAGGGAGCAGGGGCCAACGTCCTGACTTTC. V usage is TRBV29-1 and J usage is TRBJ2-6; 9 bases match TRBD1. The CDR3 totals 16 residues. The J segment lost 4 bases and the V segment lost 5 bases, leaving 9 bases of the junction unmatched. Germline CDR1 SQVTM, CDR2 ANQGSEA.

The V and J genes are TRBV14 and TRBJ2-7; 7 nucleotides agree with TRBD1. The CDR3 totals 15 residues. The trim removed 5 bases at V and 4 bases at J, leaving 11 bases unmatched. Germline values: CDR1 SGHDN, CDR2 FVKESK. The CDR3 DNA reads TGTGCCAGCAGCAAGGGTACAGGGGACCCTTACGAGCAGTACTTC. This sequence encodes CASSKGTGDPYEQYF.

The table lists this clone with a few counts. The chain uses TRBV7-9 and TRBJ2-5; 8 nucleotides line up with TRBD1. The CDR3 sequence is 14 residues long. CDR1 is SEHNR and CDR2 is FQNEAQ in the germline V gene (reference sequence). The trim removed 4 bases at V and 5 bases at J, leaving 6 bases unmatched. The CDR3 loop reads CASSSRRQGETQYF. DNA of the CDR3: TGTGCCAGCAGCTCCCGGAGACAGGGGGAGACCCAGTACTTC.

This clone turned up a few times. The chain has TRBV4-2 and TRBJ2-1; D is perhaps TRBD2 (6 bases). The V and J ends lost 3 bases and 7 bases respectively, with 22 bases between them. Germline V gene lookup returns CDR1 LGHNA and CDR2 YNFKEQ. This CDR3 has 17 amino acids. The CDR3: CASSQVPTSQIGNEQFF. DNA of the CDR3: TGTGCCAGCAGCCAGGTCCCCACTAGCCAAATAGGGAATGAGCAGTTCTTC.

This clone was observed a single time. This rearrangement joins TRBV10-2 to TRBJ1-1; D may be TRBD1 (6 bases). Germline lookup yields CDR1 WSHSY and CDR2 SAAADI. The CDR3 sequence is 14 residues long. The ends were cut back, 8 bases at V and 1 base at J, with 14 bases in the middle. CDR3: CASGISRGNTEAFF. The CDR3 DNA sequence: TGCGCCAGCGGGATCTCCAGGGGGAACACTGAAGCTTTCTTT.

In its sample, this clone was seen a few times. The chain couples TRBV28 to TRBJ2-1; 16 positions match TRBD2. This CDR3 is built from 17 residues. Trimming cost V 5 bases and J 10 bases; bases outside gene matches: 11. Germline assignment: CDR1 MDHEN and CDR2 SYDVKM. CDR3 region: CASSSNTGTSGRGEQFF. CDR3 DNA sequence: TGTGCCAGCAGTAGCAACACCGGGACTAGCGGGAGGGGGGAGCAGTTCTTC.

This chain uses TRBV5-1 with TRBJ2-4; no definite D call. In germline, CDR1 is SGHRS, CDR2 YFSETQ. The CDR3 consists of 18 residues. V lost 3 bases and J lost 5, with 24 bases in between. The CDR3 here is CASSSGLREADYENIQYF. The CDR3 DNA is TGCGCCAGCAGCTCGGGTCTTCGAGAGGCCGATTACGAAAACATTCAGTACTTC.

This clone was counted a few times. V gene TRBV10-3 combines with J gene TRBJ1-4; possibly TRBD1 for D (6 bases). In germline, CDR1 is ENHRY, CDR2 SYGVKD. Trimming removed 0 bases from V and 7 bases from J, with 12 bases in between. The CDR3 totals 15 residues. CDR3 coding DNA: TGTGCCATCAGTGAGTCAGGGACAATCGGTGAAAAACTGTTTTTT. Protein sequence: CAISESGTIGEKLFF.

Details on this clone: At the DNA level, this CDR3 is encoded by other sequences in the same sample as well. The chain employs TRBV15 and TRBJ2-5; no clear D. The germline V gene encodes CDR1 LNHNV and CDR2 YYDKDF (reference sequence). This CDR3 has 12 residues. Trimming took 1 base from V and 3 from J, leaving 3 bases between them. The CDR3 DNA reads as TGTGCCACCAGCAGAGCTGAAGAGACCCAGTACTTC. Its protein product is CATSRAEETQYF.

This clone has a handful of counts. The same CDR3 is also encoded by other DNA sequences in this sample. The V gene is TRBV5-1, the J gene TRBJ2-2, with TRBD1 as a possible D gene (5 bases). This CDR3 comprises 15 residues. V was clipped by 0 bases and J by 2 bases, with 8 bases between them. The V gene's germline CDR1 is SGHRS and CDR2 YFSETQ. The CDR3 reads CASSLDRPNTGELFF. The CDR3 DNA reads TGCGCCAGCAGCTTGGACAGGCCCAACACCGGGGAGCTGTTTTTT.

This clone was counted between two and nine times. The chain combines TRBV30 with TRBJ2-7, with D perhaps TRBD2 (6 bases). The germline V and J ends were trimmed by 0 bases and 0 bases, with 12 bases remaining between them. The germline gives CDR1 GTSNPN, CDR2 SVGIG (reference sequence). CDR3 length: 15 amino acids. For the CDR3, the DNA is TGTGCCTGGAGTGTCGCGGGACTTGCCTCCTACGAGCAGTACTTC. Amino acid sequence: CAWSVAGLASYEQYF.

This chain uses TRBV7-8 with TRBJ1-2; 12 bases are a match to TRBD1. This CDR3 is built from 15 residues. Germline CDR1 reads SGHVS; CDR2 reads FQNEAQ. V lost 5 bases to trimming and J lost 8 bases; unmatched junction nucleotides: 9. The DNA for the CDR3 is TGTGCCAGCAGCCCTAGGGACAGGGGGCTCGGGGGCTACACCTTC. This sequence encodes CASSPRDRGLGGYTF.

V is TRBV7-6 and J is TRBJ1-2, with 9 bases identical to TRBD1. CDR1 and CDR2 (germline): SGHVS, FNYEAQ. V shed 5 bases and J 2 bases; nucleotides not matched to a gene: 9. CDR3 length equals 16 residues. For the CDR3, the DNA is TGTGCCAGCAGCCCGGGACAGGGTCTATACAACTATGGCTACACCTTC. This translates into CASSPGQGLYNYGYTF. Together with reference TRBV7-6 and TRBJ1-2, the CDR3 gives the full variable domain: GAGVSQSPRYKVTKRGQDVALRCDPISGHVSLYWYRQALGQGPEFLTYFNYEAQQDKSGLPNDRFSAERPEGSISTLTIQRTEQRDSAMYRCASSPGQGLYNYGYTFGSGTRLTVV.